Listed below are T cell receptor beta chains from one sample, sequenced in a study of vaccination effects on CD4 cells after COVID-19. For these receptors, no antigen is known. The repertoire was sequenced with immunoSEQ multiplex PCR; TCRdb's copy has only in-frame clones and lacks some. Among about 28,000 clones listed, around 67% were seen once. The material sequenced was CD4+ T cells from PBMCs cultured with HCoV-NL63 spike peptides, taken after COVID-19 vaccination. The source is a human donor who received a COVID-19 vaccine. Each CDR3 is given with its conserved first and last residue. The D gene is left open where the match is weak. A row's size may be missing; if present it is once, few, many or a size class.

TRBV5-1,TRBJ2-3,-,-,CASSLGGQSTDTQYF,TGCGCCAGCAGCTTGGGGGGGCAGAGCACAGATACGCAGTATTTT
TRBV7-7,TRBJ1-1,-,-,CASSLERGTEAFF,TGTGCCAGCAGCTTAGAAAGGGGGACTGAAGCTTTCTTT
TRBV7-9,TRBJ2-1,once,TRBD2,CASSLSGGYNEQFF,TGTGCCAGCAGCTTAAGCGGGGGGTACAATGAGCAGTTCTTC
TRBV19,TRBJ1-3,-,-,CASSPSAQRFGNTIYF,TGTGCCAGTAGTCCAAGCGCACAGAGATTTGGAAACACCATATATTTT
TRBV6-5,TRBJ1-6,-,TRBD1,CASTTTGFKGSPLHF,TGTGCCAGCACCACGACAGGGTTTAAGGGATCACCCCTCCACTTT
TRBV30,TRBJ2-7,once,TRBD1,CAWSVSHPGQGYEQYF,TGTGCCTGGAGTGTATCCCACCCGGGACAGGGCTACGAGCAGTACTTC
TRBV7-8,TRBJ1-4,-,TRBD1,CASSSNPQGAEEKLFF,TGTGCCAGCAGCTCGAACCCCCAGGGGGCAGAAGAAAAACTGTTTTTT
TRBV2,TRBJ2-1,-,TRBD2,CASSPLGLAGGEQFF,TGTGCCAGCAGTCCTCTAGGACTAGCGGGGGGTGAGCAGTTCTTC
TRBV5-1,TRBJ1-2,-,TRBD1,CASSVTTGEDGYTF,TGCGCCAGCAGCGTAACTACAGGGGAGGATGGCTACACCTTC
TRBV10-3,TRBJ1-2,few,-,CAISDGNYGYTF,TGTGCCATCAGTGACGGCAACTATGGCTACACCTTC
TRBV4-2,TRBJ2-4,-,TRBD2,CASSQDRAGVLKNIQYF,TGTGCCAGCAGCCAAGATAGAGCGGGAGTATTAAAAAACATTCAGTACTTC
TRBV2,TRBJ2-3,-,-,CASTRGGVIDTQYF,TGTGCCAGCACACGGGGTGGAGTTATAGATACGCAGTATTTT
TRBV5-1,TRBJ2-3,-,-,CASSLAGGPADTQYF,TGCGCCAGCAGCTTGGCTGGCGGGCCAGCAGATACGCAGTATTTT
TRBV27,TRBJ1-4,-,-,CASSLGATNEKLFF,TGTGCCAGCAGTTTAGGGGCAACTAATGAAAAACTGTTTTTT
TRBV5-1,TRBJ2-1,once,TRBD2,CASSLPTSGTYNEQFF,TGCGCCAGCAGCCTTCCTACTAGCGGGACCTACAATGAGCAGTTCTTC
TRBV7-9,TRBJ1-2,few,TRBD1,CASSVTGQGYGYTF,TGTGCCAGCAGCGTTACCGGACAGGGCTATGGCTACACCTTC
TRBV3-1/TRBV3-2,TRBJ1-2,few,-,CASSQEGAANYGYTF,TGTGCCAGCAGCCAAGAGGGGGCAGCTAACTATGGCTACACCTTC
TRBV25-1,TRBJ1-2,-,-,CASSPSQLNYGYTF,TGTGCCAGCAGTCCCTCACAGCTTAACTATGGCTACACCTTC
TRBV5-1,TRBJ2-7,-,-,CASRNIASYEQYF,TGCGCCAGCAGAAACATAGCCTCCTACGAGCAGTACTTC
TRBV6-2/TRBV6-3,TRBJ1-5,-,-,CASSMGVEYQPQHF,TGTGCCAGCAGTATGGGGGTAGAGTATCAGCCCCAGCATTTT